The source of this T cell receptor (beta chain) is a study of OX40 agonist ivuxolimab in advanced cancers. Points from the study as a whole: Clonal expansion among partial responders at 0.1-3.0 mg/kg ranked near the lowest.

Concerning this clone itself: Its target is not known.

Data came from immunoSEQ multiplex PCR; TCRdb stores just in-frame clones and leaves some out. The table records around 40,000 clones, about 82% of them present only once. Source: CD4+ or CD8+ T cells sorted from blood, taken in a trial of the OX40 agonist ivuxolimab. This clonotype was obtained from an adult with an advanced solid tumor such as melanoma, head and neck, liver or kidney cancer.

The chain's CDR3 is CASSLGTGGRETQYF. The CDR3, as DNA: TGTGCCAGCAGCCTGGGGACAGGGGGGCGAGAGACCCAGTACTTC. This chain uses TRBV5-5 with TRBJ2-5; the match to TRBD1 covers 11 bases. J was trimmed by 4 bases and V by 4 bases; bases with no gene match: 6. This CDR3 has 15 amino acids. Germline loops: CDR1 SGHKS, CDR2 YYEKEE (reference sequence).